These 5 T cell receptor beta chains share one sample of origin, sequenced in a study of cytomegalovirus exposure and HLA in healthy donors. Both 60 Vbeta primers and 13 Jbeta primers went into the PCR. Here immunoSEQ multiplex PCR was the method, and the copy in TCRdb shows in-frame clones only, minus some. The sample gives approximately 170,000 clones, 75% to 90% of which show up once; more than 1.5% is in the top ten. Sample: PBMCs. The receptors stem from a human donor in good health.

The V gene is TRBV7-2, the J gene TRBJ2-4; 9 nucleotides match TRBD2. V was clipped by 5 bases and J by 0 bases; unmatched bases: 5. The germline CDR1 and CDR2 sequences are SGHTA and FQGNSA. The CDR3 is made up of 16 amino acids. CDR3 region: CASSTLAGQAKNIQYF. As DNA, the CDR3 is TGTGCCAGCAGCACCCTAGCGGGGCAAGCCAAAAACATTCAGTACTTC.

In this sample, this clone turned up a few times. The J gene is TRBJ1-1, the V gene TRBV10-2; 9 bases map to TRBD1. The CDR3 has 11 residues. V shed 7 bases and J 14 bases; nucleotides not matched to a gene: 8. Germline values: CDR1 WSHSY, CDR2 SAAADI. CDR3 in amino acids: CASTWTGVTFF. CDR3 nucleotides: TGCGCCAGCACTTGGACAGGGGTTACGTTCTTT.

Regarding this clone: In the same sample, other DNA sequences code for this CDR3. The chain recombines TRBV5-1 with TRBJ1-1, with D possibly matching TRBD1 (5 bases). Between the trimmed V and J ends, which lost 4 bases and 1 base, there was a span of 8 bases. This CDR3 has 13 amino acids. CDR1 and CDR2 (germline): SGHRS, YFSETQ. The CDR3 sequence: CASSTGQNTEAFF. CDR3 nucleotides: TGCGCCAGCAGCACCGGACAGAACACTGAAGCTTTCTTT.

This clone was seen just once. The gene calls are TRBV2 and TRBJ2-7; 8 bases line up with TRBD1. V lost 6 bases to trimming and J lost 2 bases; unmatched junction nucleotides: 3. CDR1 is SNHLY, CDR2 FYNNEI, per germline. This CDR3 has 13 amino acids. CDR3 coding DNA: TGTGCCAGCAGGGCGGGACAGGCCTACGAGCAGTACTTC. It specifies CASRAGQAYEQYF.

V is TRBV19 and J is TRBJ1-1, with unresolved D. V was cut by 3 bases and J by 5 bases, with 13 bases left in between. Germline V gene lookup returns CDR1 LNHDA and CDR2 SQIVND (reference sequence). The CDR3 has 14 amino acids. The CDR3 protein is CASSIGLRGTEAFF. The CDR3 coding sequence is TGTGCCAGTAGTATCGGCCTAAGAGGAACTGAAGCTTTCTTT. The complete variable domain, with remaining parts taken from reference TRBV19 and TRBJ1-1, reads DGGITQSPKYLFRKEGQNVTLSCEQNLNHDAMYWYRQDPGQGLRLIYYSQIVNDFQKGDIAEGYSVSREKKESFPLTVTSAQKNPTAFYLCASSIGLRGTEAFFGQGTRLTVV.